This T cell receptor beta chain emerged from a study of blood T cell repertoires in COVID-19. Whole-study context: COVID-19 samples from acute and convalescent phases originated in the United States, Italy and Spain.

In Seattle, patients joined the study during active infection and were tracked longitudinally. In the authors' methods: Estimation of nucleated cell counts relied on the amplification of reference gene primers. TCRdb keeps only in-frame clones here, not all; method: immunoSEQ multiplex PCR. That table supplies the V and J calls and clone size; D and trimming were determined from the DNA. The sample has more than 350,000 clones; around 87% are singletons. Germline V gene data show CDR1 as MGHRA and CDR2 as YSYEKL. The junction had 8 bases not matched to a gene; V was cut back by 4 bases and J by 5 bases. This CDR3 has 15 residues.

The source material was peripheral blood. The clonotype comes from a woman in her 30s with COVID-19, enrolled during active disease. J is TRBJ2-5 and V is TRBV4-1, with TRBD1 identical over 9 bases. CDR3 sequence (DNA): TGCGCCAGCAGCCTTACCGGGACAGGGCGCGAGACCCAGTACTTC. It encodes CASSLTGTGRETQYF.